The sequence of this T cell receptor (beta chain) was determined in a study of multiple sclerosis patients with progressive multifocal leukoencephalopathy. Specified time point: time of PML onset. This table comes from immunoSEQ multiplex PCR, and its TCRdb copy is limited to in-frame clones, with some not included. This table holds 25,000 to 35,000 clones, about 90% found once. The sample in question was PBMCs, obtained from a patient treated with natalizumab. The TCR comes from a human donor with progressive multifocal leukoencephalopathy.

The CDR3 DNA reads TGTGCCAGCAGTCCCCTCCCCCCGAACACTGAAGCTTTCTTT. Its translation is CASSPLPPNTEAFF. The V call is TRBV28, the J call TRBJ1-1; D uncertain. Trimming pared 5 bases from V and 1 base from J, leaving 11 bases between. Germline lookup yields CDR1 MDHEN and CDR2 SYDVKM. CDR3 size: 14 residues.